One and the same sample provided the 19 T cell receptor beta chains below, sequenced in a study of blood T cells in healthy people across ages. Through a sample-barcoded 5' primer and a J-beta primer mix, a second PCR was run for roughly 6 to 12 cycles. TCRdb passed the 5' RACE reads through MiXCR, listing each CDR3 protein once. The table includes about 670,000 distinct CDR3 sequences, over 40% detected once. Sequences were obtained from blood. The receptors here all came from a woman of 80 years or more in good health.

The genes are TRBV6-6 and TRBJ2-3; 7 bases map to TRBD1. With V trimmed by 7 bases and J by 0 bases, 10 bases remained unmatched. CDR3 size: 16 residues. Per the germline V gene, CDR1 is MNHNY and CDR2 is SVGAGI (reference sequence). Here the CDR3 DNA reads TGTGCCAGCAACACCCCGGGACAGACTAGCACAGATACGCAGTATTTT. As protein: CASNTPGQTSTDTQYF.

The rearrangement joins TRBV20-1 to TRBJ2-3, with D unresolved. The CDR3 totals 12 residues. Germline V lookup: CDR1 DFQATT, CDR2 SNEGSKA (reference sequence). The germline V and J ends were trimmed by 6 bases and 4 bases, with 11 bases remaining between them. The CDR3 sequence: CSAPRAADTQYF. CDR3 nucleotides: TGCAGTGCCCCCCGCGCGGCAGATACGCAGTATTTT.

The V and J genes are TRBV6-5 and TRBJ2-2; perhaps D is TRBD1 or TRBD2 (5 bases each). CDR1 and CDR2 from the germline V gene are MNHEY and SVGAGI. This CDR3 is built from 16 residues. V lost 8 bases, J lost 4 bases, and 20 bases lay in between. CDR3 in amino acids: CASYGKGPASTGELFF. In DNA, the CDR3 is TGTGCCAGCTACGGCAAGGGACCTGCGAGCACCGGGGAGCTGTTTTTT.

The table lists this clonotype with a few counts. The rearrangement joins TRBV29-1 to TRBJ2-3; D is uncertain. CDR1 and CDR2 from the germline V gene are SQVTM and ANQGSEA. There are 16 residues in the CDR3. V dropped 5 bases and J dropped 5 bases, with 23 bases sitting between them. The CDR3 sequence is CSVSKHGARFLDTQYF. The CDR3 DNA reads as TGCAGCGTTAGTAAACACGGAGCCAGATTCCTAGATACGCAGTATTTT.

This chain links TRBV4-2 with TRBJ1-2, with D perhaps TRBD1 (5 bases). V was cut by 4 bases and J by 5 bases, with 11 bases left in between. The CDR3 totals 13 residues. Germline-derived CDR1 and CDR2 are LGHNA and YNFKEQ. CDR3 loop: CASSRGDDYGYTF. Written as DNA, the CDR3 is TGTGCCAGCAGCCGCGGGGACGATTATGGCTACACCTTC.

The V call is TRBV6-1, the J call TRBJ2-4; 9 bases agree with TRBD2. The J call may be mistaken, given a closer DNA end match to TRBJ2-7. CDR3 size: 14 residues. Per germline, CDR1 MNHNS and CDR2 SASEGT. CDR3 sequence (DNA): TGTGCCAGCAGTGAGGTAGCGGGGGTCTACGAGCAGTACTTC. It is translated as CASSEVAGVYEQYF.

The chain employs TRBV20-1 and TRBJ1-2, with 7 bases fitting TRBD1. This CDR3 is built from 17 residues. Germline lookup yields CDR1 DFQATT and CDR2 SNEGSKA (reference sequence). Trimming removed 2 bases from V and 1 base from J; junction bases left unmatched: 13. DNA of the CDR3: TGCAGTGCTAGATCTCCTAACCTGGGACAGAGTAACTATGGCTACACCTTC. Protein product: CSARSPNLGQSNYGYTF.

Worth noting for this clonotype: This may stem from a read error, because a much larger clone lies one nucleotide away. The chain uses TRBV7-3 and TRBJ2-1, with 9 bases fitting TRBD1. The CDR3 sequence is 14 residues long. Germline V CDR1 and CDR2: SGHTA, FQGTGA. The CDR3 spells CASSIQGAGNERFF. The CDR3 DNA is TGTGCCAGCAGTATACAGGGGGCTGGCAATGAGCGGTTCTTC.

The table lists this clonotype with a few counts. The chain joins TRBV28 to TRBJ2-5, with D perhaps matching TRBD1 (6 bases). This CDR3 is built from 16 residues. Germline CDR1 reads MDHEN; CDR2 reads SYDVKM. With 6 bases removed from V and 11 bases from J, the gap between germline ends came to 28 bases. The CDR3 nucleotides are TGTGCCAGCAGCTTTCAGCGGCGGGCAGGGGAAAGTGAGCAGTACTTC. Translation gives CASSFQRRAGESEQYF.

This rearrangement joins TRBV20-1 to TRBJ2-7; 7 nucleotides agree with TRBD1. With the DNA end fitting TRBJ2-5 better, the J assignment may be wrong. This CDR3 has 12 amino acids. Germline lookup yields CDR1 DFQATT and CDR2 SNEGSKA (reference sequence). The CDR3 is CSAGDSIETQYF. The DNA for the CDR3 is TGCAGTGCGGGGGACAGTATAGAGACCCAGTACTTC.

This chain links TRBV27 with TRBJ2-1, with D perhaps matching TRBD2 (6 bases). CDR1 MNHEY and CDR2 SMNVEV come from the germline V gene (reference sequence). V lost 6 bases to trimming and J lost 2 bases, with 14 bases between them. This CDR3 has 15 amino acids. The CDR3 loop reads CASRKASVPYNEQFF. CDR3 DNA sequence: TGTGCCAGCAGAAAGGCTAGCGTCCCCTACAATGAGCAGTTCTTC.

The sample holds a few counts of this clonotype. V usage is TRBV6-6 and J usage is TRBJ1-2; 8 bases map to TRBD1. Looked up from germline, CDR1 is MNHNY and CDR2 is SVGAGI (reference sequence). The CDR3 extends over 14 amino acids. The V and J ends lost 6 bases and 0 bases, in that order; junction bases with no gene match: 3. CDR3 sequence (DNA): TGTGCCAGCAGCGCGACAGGGGCTAACTATGGCTACACCTTC. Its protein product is CASSATGANYGYTF.

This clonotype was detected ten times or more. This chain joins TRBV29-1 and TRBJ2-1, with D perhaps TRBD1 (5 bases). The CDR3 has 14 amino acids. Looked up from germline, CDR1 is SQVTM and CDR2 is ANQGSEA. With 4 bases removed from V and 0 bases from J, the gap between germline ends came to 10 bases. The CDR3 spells CSVVGASSYNEQFF. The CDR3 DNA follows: TGCAGCGTTGTAGGGGCGAGCTCCTACAATGAGCAGTTCTTC.

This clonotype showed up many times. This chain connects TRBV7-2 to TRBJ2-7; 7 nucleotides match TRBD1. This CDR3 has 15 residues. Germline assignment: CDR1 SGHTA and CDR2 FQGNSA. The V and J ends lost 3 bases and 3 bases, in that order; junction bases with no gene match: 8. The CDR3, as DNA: TGTGCCAGCAGCTTTCACAGGGGAAGTTACTACGAGCAGTACTTC. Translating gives CASSFHRGSYYEQYF.

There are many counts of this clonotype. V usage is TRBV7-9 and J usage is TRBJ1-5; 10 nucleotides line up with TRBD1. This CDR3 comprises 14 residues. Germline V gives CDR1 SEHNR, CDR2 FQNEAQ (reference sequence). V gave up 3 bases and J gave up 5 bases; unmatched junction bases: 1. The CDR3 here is CASSFGTGDQPQHF. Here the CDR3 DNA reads TGTGCCAGCAGCTTCGGGACAGGGGATCAGCCCCAGCATTTT.

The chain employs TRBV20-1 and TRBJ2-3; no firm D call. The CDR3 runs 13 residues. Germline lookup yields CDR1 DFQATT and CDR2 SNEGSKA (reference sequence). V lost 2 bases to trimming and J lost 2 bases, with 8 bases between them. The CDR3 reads CSARQATTDTQYF. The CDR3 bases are TGCAGTGCTAGACAGGCTACCACAGATACGCAGTATTTT.

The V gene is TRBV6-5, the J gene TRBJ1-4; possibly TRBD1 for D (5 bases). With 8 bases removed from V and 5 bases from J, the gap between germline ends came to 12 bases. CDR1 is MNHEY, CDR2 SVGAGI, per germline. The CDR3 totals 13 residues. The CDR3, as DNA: TGTGCCAGCCAAGACAGAAAAAATGAAAAACTGTTTTTT. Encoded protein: CASQDRKNEKLFF.

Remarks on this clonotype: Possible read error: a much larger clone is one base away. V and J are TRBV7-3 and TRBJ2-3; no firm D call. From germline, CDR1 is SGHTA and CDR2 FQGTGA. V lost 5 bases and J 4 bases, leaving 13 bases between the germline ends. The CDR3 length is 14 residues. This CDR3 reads CASSGPSRADTQYF. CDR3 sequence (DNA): TGTGCCAGCAGCGGGCCGAGTCGCGCAGATACGCAGTATTTT.

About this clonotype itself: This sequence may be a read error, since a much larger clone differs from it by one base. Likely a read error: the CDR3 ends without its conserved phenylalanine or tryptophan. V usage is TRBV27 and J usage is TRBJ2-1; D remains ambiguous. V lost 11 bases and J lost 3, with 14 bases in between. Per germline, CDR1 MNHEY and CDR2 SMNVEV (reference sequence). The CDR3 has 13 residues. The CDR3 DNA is TGTGCCTCCCGGTGGGGTAACTACAATGAGCAGTTCTCC. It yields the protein CASRWGNYNEQFS.